This TCR beta chain is drawn from a study of blood T cell repertoires in COVID-19. As for the study in general: There were acute and convalescent COVID-19 samples, and they came from the United States, Italy and Spain. Sample material is recorded as cDNA or gDNA derived from T cells, B-cell-depleted T cells, or PBMCs.

In the study's own analysis: Cell counts per sample came from amplifying reference gene primers. The repertoire was sequenced with immunoSEQ multiplex PCR; TCRdb's copy has only in-frame clones and lacks some. V and J calls and clone size are as listed in that table; D and trimming were resolved from the DNA. Among some 150,000 clones listed, around 87% were seen once. The CDR3 covers 13 residues. V shed 3 bases and J 4 bases; nucleotides not matched to a gene: 0. Germline CDR1 SGHNT, CDR2 YYREEE (reference sequence). The sample was peripheral blood. The source is a woman aged 60 to 75 with active or convalescent COVID-19. The J gene is TRBJ1-1, the V gene TRBV5-4, with 10 positions matching TRBD1. CDR3 sequence reads: CASSWTGGTEAFF. CDR3 nucleotide sequence: TGTGCCAGCAGCTGGACAGGGGGCACTGAAGCTTTCTTT.